These 25 T cell receptor beta chains originate from one sample sequenced in a study of T cell responses to AZD1222 COVID-19 vaccine. Data came from immunoSEQ multiplex PCR; TCRdb stores just in-frame clones and leaves some out. The sample lists 89,000 or so clones, approximately 89% occurring once. The starting material was peripheral blood, obtained on day 0 of AZD1222 vaccination. The receptors originated from an adult in good health.

The table lists this clone with a count of one. The chain uses TRBV10-3 and TRBJ2-7; 7 positions agree with TRBD2. Trimming removed 6 bases from V and 1 base from J; junction bases left unmatched: 6. The CDR3 totals 14 residues. The germline V gene encodes CDR1 ENHRY and CDR2 SYGVKD. CDR3 in DNA: TGTGCCATCAGGATAAGCGGGAAGTCCTACGAGCAGTACTTC. Translating it yields CAIRISGKSYEQYF.

This clone turned up a few times. Relative to the germline gene, one junction end is altered; a read error may explain this. This chain joins TRBV7-7 and TRBJ2-5; 15 bases map to TRBD2. The V gene's germline CDR1 is SSHAT and CDR2 FNYEAQ (reference sequence). This CDR3 is built from 16 residues. CDR3 in amino acids: CASSASGLAGGETQYF. CDR3 DNA sequence: TGTGCTAGCAGCGCATCGGGACTAGCGGGGGGAGAGACCCAGTACTTC.

The CDR3 region is CASSIQAGQLHSYNEQFF. As DNA, the CDR3 is TGTGCCAGTAGTATACAGGCTGGGCAGCTTCATTCCTACAATGAGCAGTTCTTC. J is TRBJ2-1 and V is TRBV19; D not resolved. V was trimmed by 2 bases and J by 1 base, leaving 18 bases between them. The germline CDR1 and CDR2 sequences are LNHDA and SQIVND (reference sequence). The CDR3 extends over 18 amino acids.

This clone has just a few counts. V is TRBV19 and J is TRBJ1-2; 7 bases line up with TRBD1. CDR1 and CDR2 (germline): LNHDA, SQIVND (reference sequence). V was pared by 4 bases and J by 9 bases, with 11 bases of the junction left unmatched. The CDR3 totals 14 residues. CDR3 in amino acids: CASSKVGTVISYTF. The CDR3, as DNA: TGTGCCAGTAGTAAGGTTGGGACAGTAATAAGCTACACCTTC.

This clone has only a few counts. The chain is built from TRBV5-1 and TRBJ1-1; tentative D call: TRBD1 (5 bases). The CDR3 sequence is 15 residues long. Germline V gene data show CDR1 as SGHRS and CDR2 as YFSETQ. Between the trimmed V and J ends, which lost 0 bases and 2 bases, there was a span of 11 bases. The CDR3 coding sequence is TGCGCCAGCAGCTTGGGAGCAGGGCTCAACACTGAAGCTTTCTTT. Translation: CASSLGAGLNTEAFF.

This clone has just one count. This rearrangement joins TRBV18 to TRBJ1-3, with D maybe TRBD1 (5 bases). CDR1 and CDR2 (germline): KGHSH, LQKENI. V gave up 5 bases and J gave up 3 bases, with 17 bases separating them. The CDR3 covers 16 residues. The CDR3 bases are TGTGCCAGCTCAATCTCGGGACGGATAATTGGAAACACCATATATTTT. Its translation is CASSISGRIIGNTIYF.

The rearrangement joins TRBV19 to TRBJ1-2; perhaps TRBD1 as D (5 bases). This CDR3 is 11 amino acids long. Per the germline V gene, CDR1 is LNHDA and CDR2 is SQIVND (reference sequence). Trimming cost V 7 bases and J 11 bases, with 14 bases left between them. CDR3 coding DNA: TGTGCCAGTACCGGGACGATGGGATACACCTTC. Its protein is CASTGTMGYTF.

The chain couples TRBV3-1 (or the pseudogene TRBV3-2) to TRBJ1-1; D is unresolved. Trimming removed 0 bases from V and 4 bases from J, with 6 bases in between. This CDR3 has 13 residues. Germline V gives CDR1 LGHDT, CDR2 YNNKEL (reference sequence). CDR3 sequence (DNA): TGTGCCAGCAGCCAAGATGGGGTCACTGAAGCTTTCTTT. This encodes CASSQDGVTEAFF.

The genes are TRBV7-8 and TRBJ1-1; D ambiguous. The V gene's germline CDR1 is SGHVS and CDR2 FQNEAQ. V was trimmed by 1 base and J by 8 bases, leaving 11 bases between them. The CDR3 spans 13 residues. This CDR3 reads CASSLVLGSEAFF. For the CDR3, the DNA is TGTGCCAGCAGCTTAGTACTGGGTTCCGAAGCTTTCTTT.

As DNA, the CDR3 is TGTGCCAGCAGCCCCCAACATAGTAGGGATTCACCCCTCCACTTT. Protein: CASSPQHSRDSPLHF. V gene TRBV7-6 combines with J gene TRBJ1-6; unclear D gene. The V gene lost 5 bases and the J gene lost 8 bases, with 16 bases spanning the gap. CDR3 length: 15 amino acids. Germline-derived CDR1 and CDR2 are SGHVS and FNYEAQ.

The chain couples TRBV7-9 to TRBJ2-1; a possible D gene is TRBD2 (5 bases). The germline CDR1 and CDR2 sequences are SEHNR and FQNEAQ (reference sequence). V was clipped by 2 bases and J by 6 bases, with 20 bases between them. The CDR3 consists of 17 residues. CDR3 sequence reads: CASSLRRGPGLSNEQFF. As DNA, the CDR3 is TGTGCCAGCAGCTTACGGCGAGGGCCAGGACTTTCCAATGAGCAGTTCTTC.

The chain joins TRBV27 to TRBJ2-7, with unresolved D. V was shortened by 6 bases and J by 3 bases, with 9 bases between the two germline ends. Germline V gene lookup returns CDR1 MNHEY and CDR2 SMNVEV (reference sequence). CDR3 length: 12 amino acids. The CDR3 loop reads CASRGWDYEQYF. In DNA form, the CDR3 reads TGTGCCAGCAGGGGCTGGGACTACGAGCAGTACTTC.

V and J are TRBV29-1 and TRBJ1-2; unclear D gene. This CDR3 comprises 13 residues. V was cut by 7 bases and J by 8 bases, with 20 bases left in between. Germline V lookup: CDR1 SQVTM, CDR2 ANQGSEA. The CDR3: CSARGAPLGGYTF. The CDR3, as DNA: TGCAGCGCCAGAGGAGCCCCATTAGGAGGCTACACCTTC.

This sequence joins TRBV5-4 and TRBJ1-4; no definite D call. The CDR3 runs to 16 residues. The germline CDR1 and CDR2 sequences are SGHNT and YYREEE (reference sequence). Trimming shortened V by 4 bases and J by 0 bases, and 13 bases separated the two germline ends. CDR3 sequence (DNA): TGTGCCAGCAGCACAAAACAAGGGACAACTAATGAAAAACTGTTTTTT. Protein: CASSTKQGTTNEKLFF.

This chain connects TRBV9 to TRBJ2-1; D perhaps matches TRBD2 (6 bases). This CDR3 is 19 amino acids long. Per germline, CDR1 SGDLS and CDR2 YYNGEE. Trimming cost V 3 bases and J 0 bases, with 22 bases left between them. CDR3 protein: CASSEVRSGGGASYNEQFF. The CDR3 bases are TGTGCCAGCAGCGAAGTTCGGTCGGGTGGCGGGGCCTCCTACAATGAGCAGTTCTTC.

This clone was seen a single time. The rearrangement joins TRBV3-1 (or the pseudogene TRBV3-2) to TRBJ2-1; tentatively, D is TRBD1 (5 bases). This CDR3 is built from 15 residues. Germline V gene lookup returns CDR1 LGHDT and CDR2 YNNKEL (reference sequence). Between the trimmed V and J ends, which lost 1 base and 0 bases, there was a span of 7 bases. The DNA for the CDR3 is TGTGCCAGCAGCCAAGCTGGGGCCTCCTACAATGAGCAGTTCTTC. Protein sequence: CASSQAGASYNEQFF.

The chain is built from TRBV5-6 and TRBJ2-5, with a tentative D call TRBD2 (5 bases). Germline loops: CDR1 SGHDT, CDR2 YYEEEE. V dropped 2 bases and J dropped 4 bases, with 6 bases sitting between them. There are 12 residues in the CDR3. The CDR3 DNA sequence: TGTGCCAGCAGCTTACGGGGAGAGACCCAGTACTTC. Protein product: CASSLRGETQYF.

In DNA, the CDR3 is TGTGCCAGCAGCGTAGACGGCAGGGGATGGGGCTACACCTTC. Its translation is CASSVDGRGWGYTF. V is TRBV9 and J is TRBJ1-2; the D gene is possibly TRBD1 (6 bases). CDR3 length: 14 amino acids. Germline V gene lookup returns CDR1 SGDLS and CDR2 YYNGEE. The ends were cut back, 0 bases at V and 8 bases at J, with 14 bases in the middle.

The chain carries TRBV7-9 and TRBJ1-1; D possibly corresponds to TRBD1 (5 bases). The length of the CDR3 is 15 residues. The V gene's germline CDR1 is SEHNR and CDR2 FQNEAQ (reference sequence). V lost 6 bases and J lost 8, with 22 bases in between. Here the CDR3 DNA reads TGTGCCAGCAGTTATGCCGGGACCGGAGGTTCGGAAGCTTTCTTT. Amino acid sequence: CASSYAGTGGSEAFF.

The J gene is TRBJ2-1, the V gene TRBV11-3, with TRBD2 identical over 10 bases. Germline V lookup: CDR1 SGHNT, CDR2 YENEEA. V shed 1 base, J shed 0 bases, and the junction held 6 bases outside the gene matches. There are 18 residues in the CDR3. CDR3 loop: CASSLGGLAISSYNEQFF. CDR3 in DNA: TGTGCCAGCAGCTTAGGGGGACTAGCGATTAGCTCCTACAATGAGCAGTTCTTC.

This clone was seen a single time. The V and J genes are TRBV2 and TRBJ2-7; 10 bases align to TRBD2. V lost 6 bases to trimming and J lost 2 bases; unmatched junction nucleotides: 4. CDR1 SNHLY and CDR2 FYNNEI come from the germline V gene. The CDR3 runs 14 residues. The CDR3 DNA sequence: TGTGCCAGCAGCATAGCGGGAGGAGCCTACGAGCAGTACTTC. It translates to CASSIAGGAYEQYF.

The chain carries TRBV6-5 and TRBJ2-7, with TRBD1 matching over 8 bases. V dropped 4 bases and J dropped 3; count of bases not matched to a gene: 11. CDR1 is MNHEY, CDR2 SVGAGI, per germline. This CDR3 has 16 residues. The CDR3 loop is CASSFPTTGGDYEQYF. CDR3 nucleotides: TGTGCCAGCAGTTTCCCAACCACAGGGGGAGACTACGAGCAGTACTTC.

About this clone: Different DNA sequences within this sample yield the same CDR3. The rearrangement uses TRBV10-3 and TRBJ2-7; 7 nucleotides agree with TRBD2. V gave up 4 bases and J gave up 7 bases; unmatched junction bases: 10. CDR3 length equals 14 residues. Germline CDR1 and CDR2: ENHRY and SYGVKD. The CDR3 spells CAISGTSGGREQYF. As DNA, the CDR3 is TGTGCCATCAGTGGGACTAGTGGGGGGAGGGAGCAGTACTTC.

This chain links TRBV19 with TRBJ2-1; D is uncertain. CDR1 is LNHDA and CDR2 is SQIVND in the germline V gene (reference sequence). The CDR3 is 15 amino acids. Trimming took 4 bases from V and 4 from J, leaving 14 bases between them. The CDR3 bases are TGTGCCAGTAGTAAGGGTGGACCTAATTACAATGAGCAGTTCTTC. It yields the protein CASSKGGPNYNEQFF.

This clone has only a few counts. This chain uses TRBV6-5 with TRBJ1-5; tentative D call: TRBD1 (6 bases). Germline V gives CDR1 MNHEY, CDR2 SVGAGI. V dropped 5 bases and J dropped 6 bases, with 14 bases sitting between them. The CDR3 sequence is 14 residues long. The CDR3 DNA follows: TGTGCCAGCAGTCACGCCGGGGGCGGTCAGCCCCAGCATTTT. Encoded protein: CASSHAGGGQPQHF.